This T cell receptor (beta chain) was found in a study of regulatory T cells in long-lasting Graves disease. The TCR beta library used iRepertoire HTBI primers with Arm-PCR amplification of CDR3. TCRdb passed the multiplex PCR reads through MiXCR, listing each CDR3 protein once. The top ten clones hold 16% of a sample with 400,000 to 450,000 distinct CDR3 sequences, about 16% of them seen once. Noted time point: newly diagnosed GD, antithyroid drugs for less than 3 months. There was RNA extracted from PBMCs, and the TCR library was made from it. This clonotype was found many times. V lost 3 bases and J 2 bases, leaving 17 bases between the germline ends. The germline CDR1 and CDR2 sequences are MNHNS and SASEGT. This CDR3 contains 16 residues. These data were also reused for a study on T cells in Graves' hyperthyroidism and ophthalmopathy.

The TCR originated in a woman aged 25 to 39 with Graves disease. Here the sequenced sample was peripheral blood mononuclear cells (PBMCs), taken at new diagnosis, from a patient treated with antithyroid drugs. The chain couples TRBV6-1 to TRBJ2-7; D unclear. The CDR3 here is CASSEVDRIHPYEQYF. The CDR3 region has the DNA TGTGCCAGCAGTGAGGTTGACCGTATTCACCCCTACGAGCAGTACTTC.